These T cell receptor beta chains were read from a single sample in a study of identical twins' blood T cells. TCRdb analysed the 5' RACE reads with MiXCR anew, one entry per CDR3 protein. The table has 350,000 to 400,000 distinct CDR3 sequences, 25% to 35% seen once. What was sequenced was PBMCs. Source of these receptors: a woman aged 18-55 years in good health. Each CDR3 is given with its conserved first and last residue. The D gene is left open where the match is weak. Clone size is not always given. Where it is, it says once, few, many or a class for expanded clones.

v_gene	d_gene	j_gene	abundance	CDR3aa	CDR3nt
TRBV29-1	-	TRBJ2-3	-	CSVVTGSSTDTQYF	TGCAGCGTTGTAACGGGGTCTAGCACAGATACGCAGTATTTT
TRBV7-3	-	TRBJ2-1	few	CASSLSVYNEQFF	TGTGCCAGCAGCTTATCAGTCTACAATGAGCAGTTCTTC
TRBV10-3	-	TRBJ1-1	-	CAISDPGQPRPEAFF	TGTGCCATCAGTGACCCGGGACAACCGCGGCCTGAAGCTTTCTTT
TRBV27	TRBD1	TRBJ1-1	many	CASRMGQSNTEAFF	TGTGCCAGCAGAATGGGACAGTCGAACACTGAAGCTTTCTTT
TRBV25-1	TRBD1	TRBJ1-4	-	CASSEWGRGRATNEKLFF	TGTGCCAGCAGTGAATGGGGCAGGGGGAGGGCAACTAATGAAAAACTGTTTTTT
TRBV14	-	TRBJ1-4	few	CASSQDVRRNEKLFF	TGTGCCAGCAGCCAAGATGTGAGGAGAAATGAAAAACTGTTTTTT
TRBV11-2	-	TRBJ2-3	-	CASSSFLTSTDTQYF	TGTGCCAGCAGCTCGTTTTTAACTAGCACAGATACGCAGTATTTT
TRBV6-5	TRBD1	TRBJ1-2	few	CASSDGTVGNYGYTF	TGTGCCAGCAGTGATGGGACAGTAGGAAACTATGGCTACACCTTC
TRBV29-1	TRBD1	TRBJ1-5	-	CSVGQGNQPQHF	TGCAGCGTAGGACAGGGCAATCAGCCCCAGCATTTT
TRBV7-7	TRBD1	TRBJ1-4	-	CASSLSRGHGNEKLFF	TGTGCTAGCAGCTTGTCCAGGGGGCACGGCAACGAAAAACTGTTTTTT
TRBV7-8	-	TRBJ2-7	-	CASSLRTTLYEQYF	TGTGCCAGCAGCTTACGGACTACACTTTACGAGCAGTACTTC
TRBV5-1	-	TRBJ1-1	-	CASSSTSQRSITEAFF	TGCGCCAGCAGCTCAACCTCTCAGCGTTCGATAACTGAAGCTTTCTTT
TRBV7-9	-	TRBJ1-1	-	CASSANRVGITEAFF	TGTGCCAGCAGCGCAAACAGGGTTGGGATAACTGAAGCTTTCTTT
TRBV29-1	TRBD1	TRBJ2-7	few	CSVLGTGTYEQYF	TGCAGCGTTCTAGGGACAGGGACCTACGAGCAGTACTTC
TRBV18	TRBD1	TRBJ1-2	-	CASSSDRDYGYTF	TGTGCCAGCTCTTCTGACAGGGACTATGGCTACACCTTC
TRBV10-3	TRBD1	TRBJ2-7	few	CAIRRDSSYEQYF	TGTGCCATCAGACGGGACAGCTCCTACGAGCAGTACTTC
TRBV10-2	TRBD1	TRBJ1-2	-	CASRGTGDYGYTF	TGCGCCAGCAGGGGGACAGGGGACTATGGCTACACCTTC